The clone carrying this T cell receptor beta chain occurred a few times. Its target is not known. These data come from a study of T cell repertoires in cytomegalovirus infection. In the study overall: In the study, CMV epitopes included recently identified HLA-C-restricted and well-studied HLA-B-restricted ones. It can be stated that public TCR beta signatures indicated CMV infection as well as a matching HLA type. Points from the study as a whole: Using cumulative public TCR beta family frequency, the authors identified those who carried CMV together with the relevant HLA.

The germline V gene has CDR1 SGHVS and CDR2 FNYEAQ. The V end lost 5 bases, the J end lost 8 bases, and 9 bases lay between the germline ends. The CDR3 length is 12 residues. TCRdb re-called the reads through MiXCR, storing one row per CDR3 protein. The table lists roughly 310,000 distinct CDR3 sequences, 29% of them singletons, with 20% in the top ten. The rearrangement links TRBV7-6 to TRBJ1-4; D gene unclear. This specimen consisted of cultured PBMCs, obtained from culture after CMV antigen stimulation. The sequence came from a human donor in good health (CMV status not recorded). Some clones in this sample may be carry-over from other donors' samples. The CDR3 spells CASSPPLEKLFF. DNA of the CDR3: TGTGCCAGCAGCCCTCCCCTGGAAAAACTGTTTTTT. Full variable domain (remainder filled in from reference TRBV7-6 and TRBJ1-4): GAGVSQSPRYKVTKRGQDVALRCDPISGHVSLYWYRQALGQGPEFLTYFNYEAQQDKSGLPNDRFSAERPEGSISTLTIQRTEQRDSAMYRCASSPPLEKLFFGSGTQLSVL.